This T cell receptor beta chain was captured by sequencing in a study of blood T cell repertoires in COVID-19. In the original analysis: Amplified reference gene primers provided the basis for estimating nucleated cell counts. The method was immunoSEQ multiplex PCR; TCRdb's version includes in-frame clones alone and lacks a portion of them. That table gives V, J and clone size, and the DNA gave D and trimming. The sample lists some 170,000 clones, roughly 85% occurring once. CDR1 GTSNPN and CDR2 SVGIG come from the germline V gene (reference sequence). Trimming removed 0 bases at V and 8 bases at J, with 14 bases between. The CDR3 spans 14 residues.

The gene calls are TRBV30 and TRBJ2-4, with a tentative D call TRBD2 (5 bases). The sample consisted of PBMCs or T cells enriched from blood (not recorded which). This receptor was taken from a man aged 35-49 years who had recovered from COVID-19. CDR3 nucleotide sequence: TGTGCCTGGAGTGTAGGCGCAGGAGGTTACATTCAGTACTTC. Its protein is CAWSVGAGGYIQYF.